This TCR beta chain was recovered during a study of blood T cell repertoires in COVID-19. Across the study: Acute and convalescent COVID-19 specimens originated in the United States, Italy and Spain. The analysed material was cDNA or gDNA that came from T cells, B-cell-depleted T cells, or PBMCs.

In the study's own analysis: Researchers report that nucleated cell counts were estimated from reference gene primer amplification. The protocol was immunoSEQ multiplex PCR, while the TCRdb copy is restricted to in-frame clones and leaves out a portion. Clone size and the V and J calls come from that table; the DNA yielded D and trimming. The table lists about 120,000 clones, 85% to 90% of them singletons. CDR3 length: 16 amino acids. Trimming shortened V by 2 bases and J by 4 bases, and 18 bases separated the two germline ends. Germline CDR1 LGHNA, CDR2 YNFKEQ. This clone was seen more than once but under ten times.

The chain uses TRBV4-2 and TRBJ2-7; D might be TRBD2 (5 bases). This TCR was sampled from an older man who had recovered from COVID-19. The sample was peripheral blood. The CDR3 nucleotides are TGTGCCAGCAGCCAAAGGGATAGAGGACTGGAATACGAGCAGTACTTC. Translation gives CASSQRDRGLEYEQYF.